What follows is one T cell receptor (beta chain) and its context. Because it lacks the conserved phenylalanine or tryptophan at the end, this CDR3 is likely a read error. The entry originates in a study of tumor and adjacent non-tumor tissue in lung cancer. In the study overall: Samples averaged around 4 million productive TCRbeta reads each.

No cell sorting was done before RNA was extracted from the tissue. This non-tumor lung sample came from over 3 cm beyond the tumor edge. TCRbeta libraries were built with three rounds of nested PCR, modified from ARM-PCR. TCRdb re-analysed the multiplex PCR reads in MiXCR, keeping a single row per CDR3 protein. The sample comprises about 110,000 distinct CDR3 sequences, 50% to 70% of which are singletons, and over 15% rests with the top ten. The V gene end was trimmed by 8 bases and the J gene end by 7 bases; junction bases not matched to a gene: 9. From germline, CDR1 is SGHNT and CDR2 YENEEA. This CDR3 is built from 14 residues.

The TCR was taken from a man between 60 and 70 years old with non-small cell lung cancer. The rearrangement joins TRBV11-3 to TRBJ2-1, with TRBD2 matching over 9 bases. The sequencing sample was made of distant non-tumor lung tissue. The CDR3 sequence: CASGWEGLANEQFP. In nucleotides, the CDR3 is TGTGCCAGCGGCTGGGAAGGACTAGCGAATGAGCAGTTCCCC.